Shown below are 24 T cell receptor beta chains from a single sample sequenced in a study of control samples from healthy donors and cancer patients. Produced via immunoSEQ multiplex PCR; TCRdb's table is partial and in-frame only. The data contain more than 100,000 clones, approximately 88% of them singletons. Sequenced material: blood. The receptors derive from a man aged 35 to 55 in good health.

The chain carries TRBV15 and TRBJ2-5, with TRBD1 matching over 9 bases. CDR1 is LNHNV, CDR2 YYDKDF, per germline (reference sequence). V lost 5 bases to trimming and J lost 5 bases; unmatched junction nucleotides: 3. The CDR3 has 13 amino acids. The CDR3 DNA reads TGTGCCACCAGCGCGACAGGGGGGGAGACCCAGTACTTC. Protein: CATSATGGETQYF.

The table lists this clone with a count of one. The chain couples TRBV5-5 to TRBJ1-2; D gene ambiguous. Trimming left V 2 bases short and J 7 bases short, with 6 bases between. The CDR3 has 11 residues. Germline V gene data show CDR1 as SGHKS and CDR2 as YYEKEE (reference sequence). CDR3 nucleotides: TGTGCCAGCAGCTTTGGCGGTGGCTACACCTTC. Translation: CASSFGGGYTF.

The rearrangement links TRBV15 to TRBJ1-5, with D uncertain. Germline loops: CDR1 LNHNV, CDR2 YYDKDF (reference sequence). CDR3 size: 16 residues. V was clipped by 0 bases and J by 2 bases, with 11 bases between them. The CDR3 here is CATSRDRTVGNQPQHF. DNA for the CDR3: TGTGCCACCAGCAGAGATCGCACAGTAGGCAATCAGCCCCAGCATTTT.

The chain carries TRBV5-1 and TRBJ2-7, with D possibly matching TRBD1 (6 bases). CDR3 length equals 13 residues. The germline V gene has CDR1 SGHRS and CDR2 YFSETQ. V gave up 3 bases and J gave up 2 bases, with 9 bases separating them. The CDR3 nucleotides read TGCGCCAGCAGCTACGGACAGACCTACGAGCAGTACTTC. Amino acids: CASSYGQTYEQYF.

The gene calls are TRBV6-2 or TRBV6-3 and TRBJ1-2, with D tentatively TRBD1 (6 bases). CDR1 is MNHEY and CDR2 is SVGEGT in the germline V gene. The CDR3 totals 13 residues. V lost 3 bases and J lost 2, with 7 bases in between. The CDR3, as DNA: TGTGCCAGCAGTTATCAGGGGAACTATGGCTACACCTTC. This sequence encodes CASSYQGNYGYTF.

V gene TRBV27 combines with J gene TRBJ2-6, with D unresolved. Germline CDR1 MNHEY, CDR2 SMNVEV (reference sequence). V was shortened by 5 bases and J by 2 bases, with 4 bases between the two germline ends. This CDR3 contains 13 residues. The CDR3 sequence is CASSATGANVLTF. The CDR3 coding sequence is TGTGCCAGCAGTGCAACTGGGGCCAACGTCCTGACTTTC. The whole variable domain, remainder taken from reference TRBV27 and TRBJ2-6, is EAQVTQNPRYLITVTGKKLTVTCSQNMNHEYMSWYRQDPGLGLRQIYYSMNVEVTDKGDVPEGYKVSRKEKRNFPLILESPSPNQTSLYFCASSATGANVLTFGAGSRLTVL.

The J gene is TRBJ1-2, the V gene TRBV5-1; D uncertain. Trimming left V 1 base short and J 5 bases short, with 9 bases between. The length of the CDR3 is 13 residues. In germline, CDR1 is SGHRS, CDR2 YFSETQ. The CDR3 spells CASSLLPQYGYTF. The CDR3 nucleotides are TGCGCCAGCAGCTTGCTCCCCCAGTATGGCTACACCTTC.

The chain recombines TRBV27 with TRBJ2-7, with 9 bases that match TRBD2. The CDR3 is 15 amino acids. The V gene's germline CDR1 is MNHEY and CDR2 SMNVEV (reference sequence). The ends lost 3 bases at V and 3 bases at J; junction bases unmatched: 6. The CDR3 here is CASSLLRGGIYEQYF. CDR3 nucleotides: TGTGCCAGCAGTTTGCTGCGGGGGGGCATCTACGAGCAGTACTTC.

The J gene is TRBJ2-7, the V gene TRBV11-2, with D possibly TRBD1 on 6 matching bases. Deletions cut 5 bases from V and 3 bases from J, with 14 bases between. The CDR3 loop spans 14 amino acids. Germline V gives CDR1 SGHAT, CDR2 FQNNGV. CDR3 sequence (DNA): TGTGCCAGCAGCCCCCCGACAGGAAACTACGAGCAGTACTTC. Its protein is CASSPPTGNYEQYF.

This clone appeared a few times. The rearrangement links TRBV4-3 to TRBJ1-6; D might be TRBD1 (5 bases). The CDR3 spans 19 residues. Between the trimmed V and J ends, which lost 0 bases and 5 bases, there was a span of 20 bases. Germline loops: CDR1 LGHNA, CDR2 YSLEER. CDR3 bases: TGCGCCAGCAGCCAAGATCTGACAGTTCAAGCTGGGGATAATTCACCCCTCCACTTT. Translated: CASSQDLTVQAGDNSPLHF.

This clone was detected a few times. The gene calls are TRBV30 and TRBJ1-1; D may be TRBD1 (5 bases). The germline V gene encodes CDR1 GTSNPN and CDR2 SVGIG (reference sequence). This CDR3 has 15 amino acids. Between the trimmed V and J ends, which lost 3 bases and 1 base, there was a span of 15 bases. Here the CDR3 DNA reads TGTGCCTGGAGCTATACGGGACTCAAGAACACTGAAGCTTTCTTT. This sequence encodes CAWSYTGLKNTEAFF.

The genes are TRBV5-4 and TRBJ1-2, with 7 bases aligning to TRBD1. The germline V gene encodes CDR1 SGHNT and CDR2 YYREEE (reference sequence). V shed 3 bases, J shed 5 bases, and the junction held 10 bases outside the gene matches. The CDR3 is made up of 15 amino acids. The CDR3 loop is CASSSPRDSTYGYTF. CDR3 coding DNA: TGTGCCAGCAGCTCCCCCAGGGACAGCACTTATGGCTACACCTTC.

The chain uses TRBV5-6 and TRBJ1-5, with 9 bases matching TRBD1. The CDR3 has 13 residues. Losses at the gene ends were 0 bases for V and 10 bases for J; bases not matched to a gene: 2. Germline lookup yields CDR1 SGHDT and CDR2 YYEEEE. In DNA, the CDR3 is TGTGCCAGCAGCTTGGCGGGACAGGGTCCCCAGCATTTT. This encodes CASSLAGQGPQHF.

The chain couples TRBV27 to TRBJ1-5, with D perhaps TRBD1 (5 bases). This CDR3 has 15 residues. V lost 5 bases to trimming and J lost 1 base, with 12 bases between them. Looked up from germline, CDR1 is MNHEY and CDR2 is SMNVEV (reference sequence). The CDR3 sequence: CASSRDRSSNQPQHF. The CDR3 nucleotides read TGTGCCAGCAGTCGGGACCGATCGAGCAATCAGCCCCAGCATTTT.

For the CDR3, the DNA is TGTGCCAGCAGCTTAGGGCTTCTCTCCTACAATGAGCAGTTCTTC. Encoded protein: CASSLGLLSYNEQFF. The V gene is TRBV13, the J gene TRBJ2-1; no firm D call. The ends were cut back, 0 bases at V and 0 bases at J, with 6 bases in the middle. The CDR3 extends over 15 amino acids. Germline CDR1 and CDR2: PRHDT and FYEKMQ (reference sequence).

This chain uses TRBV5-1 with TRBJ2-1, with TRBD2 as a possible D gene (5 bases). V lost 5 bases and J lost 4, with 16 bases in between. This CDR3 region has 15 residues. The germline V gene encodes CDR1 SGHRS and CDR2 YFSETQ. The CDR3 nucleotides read TGCGCCAGCAGGTCCGGGGAAACTAGATACAATGAGCAGTTCTTC. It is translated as CASRSGETRYNEQFF. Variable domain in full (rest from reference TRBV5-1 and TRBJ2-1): KAGVTQTPRYLIKTRGQQVTLSCSPISGHRSVSWYQQTPGQGLQFLFEYFSETQRNKGNFPGRFSGRQFSNSRSEMNVSTLELGDSALYLCASRSGETRYNEQFFGPGTRLTVL.

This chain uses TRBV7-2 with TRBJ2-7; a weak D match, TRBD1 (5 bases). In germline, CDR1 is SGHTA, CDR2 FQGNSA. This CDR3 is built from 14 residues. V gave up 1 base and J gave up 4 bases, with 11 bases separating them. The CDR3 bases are TGTGCCAGCAGCTTAGGACTCAGGGATTACGAGCAGTACTTC. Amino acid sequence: CASSLGLRDYEQYF.

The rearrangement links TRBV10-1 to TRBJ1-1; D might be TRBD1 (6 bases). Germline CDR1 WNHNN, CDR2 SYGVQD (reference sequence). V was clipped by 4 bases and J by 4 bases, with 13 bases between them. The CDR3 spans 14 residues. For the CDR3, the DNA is TGCGCCAGCAGTGGAGACAGGTGGGGCACTGAAGCTTTCTTT. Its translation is CASSGDRWGTEAFF.

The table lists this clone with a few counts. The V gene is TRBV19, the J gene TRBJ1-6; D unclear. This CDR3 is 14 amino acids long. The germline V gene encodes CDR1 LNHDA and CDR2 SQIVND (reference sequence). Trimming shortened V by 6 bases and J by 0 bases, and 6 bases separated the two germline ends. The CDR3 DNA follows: TGTGCCAGTAGGATTAGCTCCTATAATTCACCCCTCCACTTT. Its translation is CASRISSYNSPLHF.

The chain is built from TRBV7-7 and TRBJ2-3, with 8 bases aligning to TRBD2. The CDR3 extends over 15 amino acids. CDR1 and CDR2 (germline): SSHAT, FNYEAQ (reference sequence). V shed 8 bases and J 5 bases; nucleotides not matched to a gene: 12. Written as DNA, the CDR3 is TGTGCCAGCGCACTTGGGCGGGGGGCCGTAGATACGCAGTATTTT. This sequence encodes CASALGRGAVDTQYF.

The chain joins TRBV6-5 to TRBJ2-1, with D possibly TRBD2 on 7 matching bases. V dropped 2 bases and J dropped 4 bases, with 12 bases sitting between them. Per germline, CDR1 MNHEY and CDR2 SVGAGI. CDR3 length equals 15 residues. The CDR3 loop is CASSYGGAGYNEQFF. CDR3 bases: TGTGCCAGCAGTTACGGGGGGGCGGGTTACAATGAGCAGTTCTTC.

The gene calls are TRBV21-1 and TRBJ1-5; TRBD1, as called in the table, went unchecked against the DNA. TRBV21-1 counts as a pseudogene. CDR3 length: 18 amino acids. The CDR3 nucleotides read TGTGCCAGCAGCAAGATCATCGGGACATTAGTTAGCAATCAGCCCCAGCATTTT. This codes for CASSKIIGTLVSNQPQHF.

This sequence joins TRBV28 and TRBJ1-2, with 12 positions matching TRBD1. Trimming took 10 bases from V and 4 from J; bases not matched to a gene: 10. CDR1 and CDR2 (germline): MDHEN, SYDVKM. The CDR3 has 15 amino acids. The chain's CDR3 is CATRTGTGGGYGYTF. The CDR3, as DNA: TGTGCCACCCGAACCGGGACAGGGGGCGGCTATGGCTACACCTTC.

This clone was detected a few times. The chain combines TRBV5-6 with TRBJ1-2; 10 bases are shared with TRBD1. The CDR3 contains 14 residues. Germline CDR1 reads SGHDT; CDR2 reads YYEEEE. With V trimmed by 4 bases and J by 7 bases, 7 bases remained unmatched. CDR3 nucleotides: TGTGCCAGCAGCCAGACAGGGGGCGTGTCTGGCTACACCTTC. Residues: CASSQTGGVSGYTF.